This TCR beta chain was recorded in a study of T cell clones after liver transplantation. The CDR3 has 14 amino acids. V lost 0 bases and J lost 6; bases outside the gene matches: 4. Per the germline V gene, CDR1 is SGHVS and CDR2 is FNYEAQ. Sequencing used immunoSEQ multiplex PCR; TCRdb keeps in-frame clones, though not all of them. The table lists more than 95,000 clones, 75% to 95% of them singletons, with approximately 0.78% in the top ten. The chain has TRBV7-6 and TRBJ2-7; the match to TRBD1 covers 8 bases. Specimen: CD4+ T cells from blood, collected 12 months after liver transplant. This receptor was identified in a human patient who received a liver transplant. Part of the T cells may come from the graft donor. The CDR3 DNA is TGTGCCAGCAGCTTAGCCGGACAGGGTTCCGAGCAGTACTTC. Translating gives CASSLAGQGSEQYF.